These T cell receptor beta chains were read from a single sample in a study of blood T cells in healthy people across ages. A single record per CDR3 protein comes from TCRdb applying MiXCR to the 5' RACE reads. The sample includes about 970,000 distinct CDR3 sequences, around 54% seen only once; the top ten take about a fifth. The specimen was blood. These receptors were collected from a woman aged 55-70 years in good health. The CDR3 runs from the conserved cysteine through the conserved F or W. Each record gives: clone size, D gene, J gene, V gene, CDR3 DNA, CDR3 protein. D genes are given only for firm matches. Clone size is not always given. Where it is, it says once, few, many or a class for expanded clones.

NA,TRBD2,TRBJ2-3,TRBV29-1,TGCAGCGCCCGAAAGGGGAGCGGGAGAGGCACAGATACGCAGTATTTT,CSARKGSGRGTDTQYF
once,NA,TRBJ2-3,TRBV27,TGTGCCAGCATGGGCATCGGGGCAGATACGCAGTATTTT,CASMGIGADTQYF
few,NA,TRBJ2-3,TRBV6-5,TGTGCCAGCAGTTACACGCGCCGGGGGCTAAGGACAGATACGCAGTATTTT,CASSYTRRGLRTDTQYF
few,NA,TRBJ2-7,TRBV7-2,TGTGCCAGCAGCTTAGGGGGGACTCTCCTGTACGAGCAGTACTTC,CASSLGGTLLYEQYF
few,TRBD2,TRBJ2-4,TRBV27,TGTGCCAGCAGTTTATCCGGGACTAGCGGGAGAAAGGCCAAAAACATTCAGTACTTC,CASSLSGTSGRKAKNIQYF
NA,TRBD2,TRBJ2-5,TRBV28,TGTGCCAGCAGTAGTCGCTATAGCGGGAGGACGGAGACCCAGTACTTC,CASSSRYSGRTETQYF
few,TRBD2,TRBJ2-3,TRBV10-3,TGTGCCATCAGTGAGACTAGCGGCACAGATACGCAGTATTTT,CAISETSGTDTQYF
NA,NA,TRBJ2-3,TRBV7-2,TGTGCCAGCAGCTGGGGTCATACGCAGTATTTT,CASSWGHTQYF
few,NA,TRBJ2-4,TRBV13,TGTGCCAGCAGCTTAGGAGGGGGACTACTAGCCAAAAACATTCAGTACTTC,CASSLGGGLLAKNIQYF
NA,TRBD2,TRBJ2-4,TRBV30,TGTGCCTGGTGGGAGAGCGGGGGGGACATTCAGTACTTC,CAWWESGGDIQYF
NA,NA,TRBJ2-1,TRBV12-3/TRBV12-4,TGTGCCAGCACCCTGACAGCGAGCTCCTACAATGAGCAGTTCTTC,CASTLTASSYNEQFF
NA,NA,TRBJ2-7,TRBV4-2,TGTGCCAGCAGCCAAAGCCGGGACTCCCTCTACGAGCAGTACTTC,CASSQSRDSLYEQYF
few,TRBD2,TRBJ2-7,TRBV27,TGTGCCAGCAGTTTAAATTGGGTAGCGGGAGTCCACGAGCAGTACTTC,CASSLNWVAGVHEQYF
few,NA,TRBJ2-1,TRBV20-1,TGCAGTGCTAGAGGGTGGTCCTCTCACAATGAGCAGTTCTTC,CSARGWSSHNEQFF
NA,NA,TRBJ2-7,TRBV2,TGTGCCAGCAGGCTCCGGGACACCTCCTACGAGCAGTACTTC,CASRLRDTSYEQYF
NA,NA,TRBJ1-2,TRBV7-3,TGTGCCAGCAGCAATCCTGATAACAGGGAGGGCTACACCTTC,CASSNPDNREGYTF
NA,NA,TRBJ2-3,TRBV4-1,TGCACCAGCAGCCAAGACCCGGGACTCACAGATACGCAGTATTTT,CTSSQDPGLTDTQYF
few,TRBD1,TRBJ2-1,TRBV2,TGTGCCAGCAGAGGACAGGGATACAATGAGCAGTTCTTC,CASRGQGYNEQFF
few,NA,TRBJ1-2,TRBV29-1,TGCAGCGTTGAACAGTACTATGGCTACACCTTC,CSVEQYYGYTF
NA,TRBD2,TRBJ2-5,TRBV29-1,TGCAGCGTTATTAGCGGGAGGGCAGGAGAGACCCAGTACTTC,CSVISGRAGETQYF
few,NA,TRBJ2-7,TRBV27,TGTGCCAGCAGTTTAGTCGGCAGGGCGGCCTACGAGCAGTACTTC,CASSLVGRAAYEQYF
NA,NA,TRBJ1-5,TRBV12-3/TRBV12-4,TGTGCCAGCAGCCTAGGGTCAGGGGTGGTTCAGCCCCAGCATTTT,CASSLGSGVVQPQHF
NA,TRBD2,TRBJ2-7,TRBV27,TGTGCCTGCACCGGCCTAGCGGGGACCTACGAGCAGTACTTC,CACTGLAGTYEQYF
NA,NA,TRBJ2-7,TRBV2,TGTGCCAGCAGTGGGGTATTCCGGGGGCAGGCTCTCTCCTACGAGCAGTACTTC,CASSGVFRGQALSYEQYF
few,NA,TRBJ1-4,TRBV11-2,TGTGCCAGCAACAACAGGGTCCAGGAAAAACTGTTTTTT,CASNNRVQEKLFF
few,TRBD2,TRBJ2-5,TRBV12-3/TRBV12-4,TGTGCCAGCAGTTCGACACTCGCGGGAGGAGTTGTGACCCAGTACTTC,CASSSTLAGGVVTQYF
NA,NA,TRBJ2-5,TRBV3-1,TGTGCCAGCAGCCAGGACTACGTAAAAGAGACCCAGTACTTC,CASSQDYVKETQYF